This T cell receptor beta chain was profiled in a study of beta chain features in type 1 diabetes. Study-level points and caveats: When Type 1 diabetes patients were examined, their TCRB CDR3s proved moderately but significantly shorter in all four CD4+ subsets.

As for this clone: Its specificity is unknown.

Sequencing targeted expressed TCRB transcripts, as all isolated RNA had been reverse transcribed. Using immunoSEQ multiplex PCR, the repertoire was profiled, and TCRdb retains in-frame clones only, with some absent. The sample comprises more than 110,000 clones, about 7.1% of which are singletons, and under 1.5% rests with the top ten. The sample taken for sequencing was central memory CD4+ T cells from blood. This TCR was sampled from a woman in her twenties or thirties in good health.

Written as DNA, the CDR3 is TGCGCCAGCAGCTTGGGGGGCAGGAACAATGAGCAGTTCTTC. Translating it yields CASSLGGRNNEQFF. This chain connects TRBV5-1 to TRBJ2-1, with D perhaps matching TRBD1 (5 bases). The CDR3 extends over 14 amino acids. V lost 0 bases and J 5 bases, leaving 9 bases between the germline ends. Germline CDR1 is SGHRS and CDR2 is YFSETQ.